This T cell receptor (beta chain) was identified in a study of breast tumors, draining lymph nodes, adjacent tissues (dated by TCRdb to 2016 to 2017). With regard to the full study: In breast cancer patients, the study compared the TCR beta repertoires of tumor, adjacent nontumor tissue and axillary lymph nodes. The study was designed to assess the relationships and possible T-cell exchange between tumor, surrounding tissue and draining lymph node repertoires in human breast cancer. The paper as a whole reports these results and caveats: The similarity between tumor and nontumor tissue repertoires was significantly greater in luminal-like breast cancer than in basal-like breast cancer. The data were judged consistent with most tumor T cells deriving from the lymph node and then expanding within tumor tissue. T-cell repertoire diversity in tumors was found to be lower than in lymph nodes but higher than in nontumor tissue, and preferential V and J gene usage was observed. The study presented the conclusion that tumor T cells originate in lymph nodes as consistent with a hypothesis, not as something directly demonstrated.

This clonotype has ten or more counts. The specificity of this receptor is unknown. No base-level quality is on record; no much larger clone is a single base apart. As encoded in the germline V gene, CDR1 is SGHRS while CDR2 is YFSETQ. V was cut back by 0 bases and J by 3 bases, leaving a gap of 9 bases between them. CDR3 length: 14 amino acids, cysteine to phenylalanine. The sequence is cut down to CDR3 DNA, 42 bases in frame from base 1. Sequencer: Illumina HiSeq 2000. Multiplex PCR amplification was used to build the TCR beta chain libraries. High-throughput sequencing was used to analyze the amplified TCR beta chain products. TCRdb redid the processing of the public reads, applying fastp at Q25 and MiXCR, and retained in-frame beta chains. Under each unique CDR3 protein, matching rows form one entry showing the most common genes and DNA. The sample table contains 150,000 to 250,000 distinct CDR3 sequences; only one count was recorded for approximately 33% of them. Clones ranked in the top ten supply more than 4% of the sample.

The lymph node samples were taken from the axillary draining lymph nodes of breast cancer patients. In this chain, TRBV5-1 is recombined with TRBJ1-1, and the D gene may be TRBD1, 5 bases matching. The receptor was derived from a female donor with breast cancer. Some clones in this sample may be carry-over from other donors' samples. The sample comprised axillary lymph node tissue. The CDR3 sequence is CASSLGQGYTEAFF. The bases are TGCGCCAGCAGCTTGGGTCAGGGATACACTGAAGCTTTCTTT.